What follows describes a single T cell receptor beta chain. In the authors' methods: Amplification from reference gene primers served as the basis for estimated nucleated cell counts. Profiled with immunoSEQ multiplex PCR; TCRdb holds only in-frame clones, not every one. The V and J calls and clone size come from that table; D and trimming were worked out from the DNA. The repertoire holds 95,000 to 150,000 clones, 86% seen once, with about 4.1% in the top ten. The sample belongs to a study of blood T cell repertoires in COVID-19. Study as a whole: Samples of COVID-19 (acute and convalescent) were obtained from the United States, Italy and Spain. Nucleic acid was either cDNA or gDNA, and it came from T cells, B-cell-depleted T cells, or PBMCs.

This TCR derives from a man in his forties with acute or convalescent COVID-19. Sequences were obtained from peripheral blood.

The DNA for the CDR3 is TGTGCCAGCAGCTCTCGGGAGACCAATGAGCAGTTCTTC. It is translated as CASSSRETNEQFF. The chain employs TRBV7-2 and TRBJ2-1, with D possibly TRBD2 on 6 matching bases. Trimming removed 4 bases at V and 6 bases at J, with 10 bases between. The CDR3 covers 13 residues. Germline-derived CDR1 and CDR2 are SGHTA and FQGNSA.